The clone carrying this TCR beta chain appeared a few times. This specimen belongs to a study of identical twins. Each CDR3 protein is one row after TCRdb ran MiXCR on the 5' RACE reads. The table records about 480,000 distinct CDR3 sequences, 14% of them present only once. Every sampled donor was Caucasian and healthy. The CDR3 is 15 amino acids. The ends lost 1 base at V and 3 bases at J; junction bases unmatched: 3. Per germline, CDR1 SGHRS and CDR2 YFSETQ. These same data were also listed under a study on yellow fever vaccine responses in identical twins. That source reports: Vaccine-induced T cell responses in twins were reportedly observed to appear partly convergent, partly personalized.

Sequencing was carried out using CD4+ T cells sorted from blood. The rearrangement uses TRBV5-1 and TRBJ2-1; 8 bases agree with TRBD2. The sequence was obtained from a woman between 18 and 29 years old in good health. DNA of the CDR3: TGCGCCAGCAGCTTGCCTGCGGGAGGCTACAATGAGCAGTTCTTC. Protein: CASSLPAGGYNEQFF.